This T cell receptor beta chain was retrieved from a study of Ad26.COV2.S vaccination and SARS-CoV-2 variants. Trimming took off 2 bases at V and 0 bases at J, with 10 bases between the two ends. CDR1 and CDR2 from the germline V gene are LNHDA and SQIVND (reference sequence). This CDR3 comprises 15 residues. As for treatment: about 20 received Ad26.COV2.S at low or high dose, single or two shots; 5 received placebo; per-sample allocation not given. Sample collection was performed on day 63 after the first vaccine or placebo injection. Vaccination used an Ad26 vector expressing Wuhan-strain SARS-CoV-2 spike. This clone has just one count. The antigen is undetermined. Generated by immunoSEQ multiplex PCR, the TCRdb table keeps only in-frame clones and is missing some. Of 350,000 to 500,000 clones in the sample, approximately 92% were seen once. Broader study findings: Substantial post-vaccination breadth of spike-specific CD8+ and CD4+ T cell responses was reported. Vaccinees and placebo recipients showed similar non-spike TCR breadth.

The sample in question was peripheral blood, obtained in a trial of Ad26.COV2.S vaccine versus placebo. This sequence joins TRBV19 and TRBJ1-2, with TRBD1 as a possible D gene (5 bases). The TCR comes from a person aged 18 to 65 who received the Ad26.COV2.S COVID-19 vaccine or a placebo. CDR3 in amino acids: CASSIRGPTNYGYTF. In DNA form, the CDR3 reads TGTGCCAGTAGTATACGGGGACCGACTAACTATGGCTACACCTTC.